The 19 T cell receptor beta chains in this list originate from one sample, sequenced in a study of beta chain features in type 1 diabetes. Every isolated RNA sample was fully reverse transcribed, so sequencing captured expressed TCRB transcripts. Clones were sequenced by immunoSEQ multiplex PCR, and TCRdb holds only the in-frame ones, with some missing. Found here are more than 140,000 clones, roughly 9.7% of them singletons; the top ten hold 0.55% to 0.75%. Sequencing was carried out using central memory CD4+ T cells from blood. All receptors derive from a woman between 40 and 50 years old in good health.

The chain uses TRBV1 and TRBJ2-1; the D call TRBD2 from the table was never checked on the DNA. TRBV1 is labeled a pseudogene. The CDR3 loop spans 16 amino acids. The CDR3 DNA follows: TGCACCAGCAGCCCATTCGGGGGAAAGGGTTACAATGAGCAGTTCTTC. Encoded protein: CTSSPFGGKGYNEQFF.

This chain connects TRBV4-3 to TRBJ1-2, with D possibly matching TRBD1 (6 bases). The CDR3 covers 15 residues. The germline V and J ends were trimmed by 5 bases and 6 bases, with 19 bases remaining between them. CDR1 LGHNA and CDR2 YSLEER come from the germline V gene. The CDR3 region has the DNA TGCGCCAGCAGCGAAGGAGGAAGGGGGACGGATGGCTACACCTTC. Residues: CASSEGGRGTDGYTF.

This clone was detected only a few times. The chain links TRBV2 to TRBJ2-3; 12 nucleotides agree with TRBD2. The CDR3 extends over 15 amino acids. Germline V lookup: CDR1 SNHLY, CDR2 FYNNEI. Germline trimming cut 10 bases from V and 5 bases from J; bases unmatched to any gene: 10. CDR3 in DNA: TGTGCCAATTCCGCTAGCGGGGGGGCCCGAGATACGCAGTATTTT. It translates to CANSASGGARDTQYF.

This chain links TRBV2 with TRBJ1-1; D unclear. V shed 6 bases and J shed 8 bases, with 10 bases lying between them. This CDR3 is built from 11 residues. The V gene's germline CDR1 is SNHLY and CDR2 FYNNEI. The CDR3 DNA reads TGTGCCAGCAGCGTCCTGCGGGAAGCTTTCTTT. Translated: CASSVLREAFF.

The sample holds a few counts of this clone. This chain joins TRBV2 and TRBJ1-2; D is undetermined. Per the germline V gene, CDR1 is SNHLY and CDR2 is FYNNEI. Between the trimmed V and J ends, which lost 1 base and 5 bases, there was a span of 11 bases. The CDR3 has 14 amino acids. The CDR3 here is CASSEGAGNYGYTF. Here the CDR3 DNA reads TGTGCCAGCAGTGAAGGTGCAGGAAATTATGGCTACACCTTC.

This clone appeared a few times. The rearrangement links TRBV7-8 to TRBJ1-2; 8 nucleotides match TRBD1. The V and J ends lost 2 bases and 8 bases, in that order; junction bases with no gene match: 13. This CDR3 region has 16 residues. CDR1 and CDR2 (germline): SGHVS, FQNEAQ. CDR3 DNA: TGTGCCAGCAGCTTAAGTAACCGGGGCAGGGGGCGCGGCTACACCTTC. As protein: CASSLSNRGRGRGYTF.

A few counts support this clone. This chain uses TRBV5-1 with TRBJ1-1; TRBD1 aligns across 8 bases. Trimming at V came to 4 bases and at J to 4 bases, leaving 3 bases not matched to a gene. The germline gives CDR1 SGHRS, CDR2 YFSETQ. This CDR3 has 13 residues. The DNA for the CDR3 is TGCGCCAGCAGCCTACAGGGGGGCACTGAAGCTTTCTTT. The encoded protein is CASSLQGGTEAFF.

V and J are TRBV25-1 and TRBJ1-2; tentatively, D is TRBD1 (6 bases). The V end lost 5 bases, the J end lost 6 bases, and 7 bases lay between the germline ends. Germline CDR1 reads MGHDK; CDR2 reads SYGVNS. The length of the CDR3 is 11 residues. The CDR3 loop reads CASSTGNGYTF. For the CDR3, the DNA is TGTGCCAGCAGTACAGGGAATGGCTACACCTTC.

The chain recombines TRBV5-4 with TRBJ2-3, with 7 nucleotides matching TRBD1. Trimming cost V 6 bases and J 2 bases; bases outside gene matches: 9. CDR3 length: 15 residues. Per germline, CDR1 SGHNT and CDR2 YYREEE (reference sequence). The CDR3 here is CASTPRGGPTDTQYF. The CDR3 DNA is TGTGCCAGCACCCCTAGAGGGGGCCCCACAGATACGCAGTATTTT.

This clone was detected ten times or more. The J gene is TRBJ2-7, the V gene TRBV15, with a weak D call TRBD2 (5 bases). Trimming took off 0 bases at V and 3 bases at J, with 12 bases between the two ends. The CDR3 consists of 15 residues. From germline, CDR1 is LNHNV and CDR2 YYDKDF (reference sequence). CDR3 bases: TGTGCCACCAGCAGAGATCCTAACAGCGGCTACGAGCAGTACTTC. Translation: CATSRDPNSGYEQYF. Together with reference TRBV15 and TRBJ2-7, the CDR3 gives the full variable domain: DAMVIQNPRYQVTQFGKPVTLSCSQTLNHNVMYWYQQKSSQAPKLLFHYYDKDFNNEADTPDNFQSRRPNTSFCFLDIRSPGLGDTAMYLCATSRDPNSGYEQYFGPGTRLTVT.

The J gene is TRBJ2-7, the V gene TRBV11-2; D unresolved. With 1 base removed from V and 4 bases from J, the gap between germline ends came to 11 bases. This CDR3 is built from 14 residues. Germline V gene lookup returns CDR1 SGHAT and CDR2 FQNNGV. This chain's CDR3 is CASSLGSAAYEQYF. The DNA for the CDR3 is TGTGCCAGCAGCTTAGGATCGGCAGCGTACGAGCAGTACTTC. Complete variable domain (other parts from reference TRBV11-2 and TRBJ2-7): EAGVAQSPRYKIIEKRQSVAFWCNPISGHATLYWYQQILGQGPKLLIQFQNNGVVDDSQLPKDRFSAERLKGVDSTLKIQPAKLEDSAVYLCASSLGSAAYEQYFGPGTRLTVT.

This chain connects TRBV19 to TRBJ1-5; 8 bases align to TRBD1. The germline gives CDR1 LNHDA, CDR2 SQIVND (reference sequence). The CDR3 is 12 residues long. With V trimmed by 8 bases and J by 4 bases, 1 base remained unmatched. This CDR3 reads CASRQGNQPQHF. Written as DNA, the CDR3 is TGTGCCAGTCGACAGGGGAATCAGCCCCAGCATTTT.

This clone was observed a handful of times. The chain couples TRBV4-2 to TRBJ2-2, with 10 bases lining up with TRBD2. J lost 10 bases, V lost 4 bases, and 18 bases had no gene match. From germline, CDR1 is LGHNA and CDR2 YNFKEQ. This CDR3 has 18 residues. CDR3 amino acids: CASSRDLRAGGAFTELFF. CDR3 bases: TGTGCCAGCAGCCGAGATCTTCGAGCGGGGGGGGCCTTTACGGAGCTGTTTTTT.

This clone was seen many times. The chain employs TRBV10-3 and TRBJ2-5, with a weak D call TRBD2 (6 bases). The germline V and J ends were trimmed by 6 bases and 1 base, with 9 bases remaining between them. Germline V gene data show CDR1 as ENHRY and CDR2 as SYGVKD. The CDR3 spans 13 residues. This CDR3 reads CAISGGGQETQYF. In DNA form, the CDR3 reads TGTGCCATCAGCGGGGGAGGCCAAGAGACCCAGTACTTC.

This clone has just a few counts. This CDR3 is CASSPGLALKQFF. The CDR3 DNA follows: TGTGCCAGCAGCCCCGGACTAGCGCTGAAGCAGTTCTTC. This rearrangement joins TRBV11-2 to TRBJ2-1; 9 nucleotides line up with TRBD2. The V gene end was trimmed by 5 bases and the J gene end by 11 bases; junction bases not matched to a gene: 7. Germline CDR1 SGHAT, CDR2 FQNNGV. The CDR3 has 13 amino acids.

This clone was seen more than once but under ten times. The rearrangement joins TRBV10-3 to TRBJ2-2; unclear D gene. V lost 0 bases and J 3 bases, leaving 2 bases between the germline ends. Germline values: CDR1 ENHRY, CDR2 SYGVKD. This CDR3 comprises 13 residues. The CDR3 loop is CAISESYTGELFF. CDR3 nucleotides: TGTGCCATCAGTGAGTCCTACACCGGGGAGCTGTTTTTT.

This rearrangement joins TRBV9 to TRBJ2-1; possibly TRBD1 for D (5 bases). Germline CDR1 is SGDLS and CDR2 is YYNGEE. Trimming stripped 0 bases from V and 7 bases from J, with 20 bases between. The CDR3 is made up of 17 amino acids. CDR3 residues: CASSVADKGQGKNEQFF. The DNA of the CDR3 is TGTGCCAGCAGCGTAGCCGATAAAGGGCAGGGAAAAAATGAGCAGTTCTTC.

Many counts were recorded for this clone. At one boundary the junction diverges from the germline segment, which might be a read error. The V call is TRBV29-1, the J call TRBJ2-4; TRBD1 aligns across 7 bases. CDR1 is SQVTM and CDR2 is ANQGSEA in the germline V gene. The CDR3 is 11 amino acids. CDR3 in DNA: TGCAGCTTTGATCAGGGGGACATTCAGTACTTC. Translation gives CSFDQGDIQYF.

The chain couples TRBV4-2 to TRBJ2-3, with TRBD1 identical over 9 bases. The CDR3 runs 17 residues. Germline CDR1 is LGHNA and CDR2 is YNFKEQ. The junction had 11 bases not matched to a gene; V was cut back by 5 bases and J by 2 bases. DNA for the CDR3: TGTGCCAGCAGCTTTGGACAGGGGCCCTTTCTCACAGATACGCAGTATTTT. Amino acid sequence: CASSFGQGPFLTDTQYF.